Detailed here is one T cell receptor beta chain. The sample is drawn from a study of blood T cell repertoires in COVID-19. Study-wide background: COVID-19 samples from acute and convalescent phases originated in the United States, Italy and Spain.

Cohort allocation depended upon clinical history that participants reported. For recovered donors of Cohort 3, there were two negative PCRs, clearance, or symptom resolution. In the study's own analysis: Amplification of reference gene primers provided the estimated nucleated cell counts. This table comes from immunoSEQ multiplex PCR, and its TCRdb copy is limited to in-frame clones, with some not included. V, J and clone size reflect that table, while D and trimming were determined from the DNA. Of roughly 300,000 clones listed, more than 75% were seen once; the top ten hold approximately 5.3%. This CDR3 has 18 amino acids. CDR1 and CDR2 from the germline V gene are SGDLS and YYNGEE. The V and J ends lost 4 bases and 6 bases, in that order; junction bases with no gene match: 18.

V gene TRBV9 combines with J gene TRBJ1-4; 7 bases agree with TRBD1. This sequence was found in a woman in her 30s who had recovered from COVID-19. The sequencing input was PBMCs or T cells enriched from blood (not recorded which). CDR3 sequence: CASSPSEGGTRPHEKLFF. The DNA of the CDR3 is TGTGCCAGCAGCCCAAGTGAAGGGGGCACCCGCCCCCATGAAAAACTGTTTTTT.